This entry is about one T cell receptor beta chain. What it binds is not known. RNA transcripts served as the template for amplifying TCR beta CDR3 regions. The HTBI primer set drove a first-round RT-PCR of the TCR CDR3. Each CDR3 protein gets one entry after TCRdb re-called the multiplex PCR reads with MiXCR. There are more than 350,000 distinct CDR3 sequences in the sample; approximately 18% occur only once, and more than 30% lies in the top ten. The data are from a study of T cells in Graves' hyperthyroidism and ophthalmopathy. Findings of the study overall: Ophthalmopathy was predicted by the model a median of 6.5 months ahead of onset. Expanded thyroid clonotypes (above 0.001) were mostly also found in blood.

Isolation of PBMCs was performed on around 9.3 ml fresh peripheral blood. The CDR3 contains 15 residues. V shed 3 bases and J shed 0 bases, with 12 bases lying between them. CDR1 LNHDA and CDR2 SQIVND come from the germline V gene (reference sequence). Material: blood. The V and J genes are TRBV19 and TRBJ2-7; D might be TRBD1 (5 bases). This TCR was sampled from a woman aged 25 to 39 with Graves' hyperthyroidism that later progressed to Graves' ophthalmopathy. CDR3 bases: TGTGCCAGTAGTATTTCCTACAGGTGCTCCTACGAGCAGTACTTC. Its translation: CASSISYRCSYEQYF.